A selection of T cell receptor beta chains follows, all from one sample in a study of T cell responses to AZD1222 COVID-19 vaccine. Using immunoSEQ multiplex PCR, the repertoire was profiled, and TCRdb retains in-frame clones only, with some absent. The sample has approximately 180,000 clones; about 88% are singletons. Sample: peripheral blood, taken on day 0 of AZD1222 vaccination. Receptor source: an adult in good health. The CDR3 runs from the conserved cysteine through the conserved F or W. The D gene is left open where the match is weak. Not every row has a clone size; where given, it reads once, few, many or a size class.

D	size	V	J	CDR3	DNA
TRBD2	NA	TRBV18	TRBJ2-7	CASSPPASGSYEQYF	TGTGCCAGCTCACCACCGGCTAGCGGATCCTACGAGCAGTACTTC
TRBD1	NA	TRBV11-2	TRBJ1-4	CASSQPTGQANEKLFF	TGTGCCAGCAGCCAACCGACGGGACAGGCAAATGAAAAACTGTTTTTT
TRBD2	NA	TRBV5-4	TRBJ2-1	CASSLGSGGSYNEQFF	TGTGCCAGCAGCTTGGGCTCGGGGGGGTCCTACAATGAGCAGTTCTTC
TRBD2	NA	TRBV5-1	TRBJ2-6	CASSLWEGGPLSVLTF	TGCGCCAGCAGCTTGTGGGAGGGAGGGCCCCTAAGCGTCCTGACTTTC
NA	NA	TRBV2	TRBJ2-2	CATQQTASDTGELFF	TGTGCCACACAACAGACAGCGTCAGACACCGGGGAGCTGTTTTTT
NA	NA	TRBV6-6	TRBJ1-1	CASGLGWGRNAEAFF	TGTGCCAGCGGACTGGGTTGGGGACGGAACGCTGAAGCTTTCTTT
TRBD1	NA	TRBV27	TRBJ2-7	CASSSGTGFTYEQYF	TGTGCCAGCAGTTCCGGGACAGGGTTTACGTACGAGCAGTACTTC
TRBD2	NA	TRBV7-2	TRBJ2-1	CASSLQTGGRINEQFF	TGTGCCAGCAGCTTACAAACGGGAGGGCGGATAAATGAGCAGTTCTTC
TRBD2	NA	TRBV24-1	TRBJ2-1	CATSDLGTSGTLYNEQFF	TGTGCCACCAGTGATTTGGGGACTAGCGGAACCCTTTACAATGAGCAGTTCTTC
TRBD2	once	TRBV28	TRBJ2-1	CASSLEGGSVIDEQFF	TGTGCCAGCAGTTTAGAAGGCGGGAGCGTTATAGATGAGCAGTTCTTC
NA	NA	TRBV5-6	TRBJ2-2	CASSPAGAPGTGELFF	TGTGCCAGCAGTCCTGCGGGGGCGCCTGGCACCGGGGAGCTGTTTTTT
TRBD1	NA	TRBV6-6	TRBJ1-6	CASSPESAGGINSPLHF	TGTGCCAGCAGTCCGGAGTCGGCAGGGGGAATTAATTCACCCCTCCACTTT
NA	NA	TRBV30	TRBJ1-1	CAWSFGLESTEAFF	TGTGCCTGGAGCTTCGGACTGGAGAGCACTGAAGCTTTCTTT
NA	NA	TRBV14	TRBJ2-2	CASSQDLAGELFF	TGTGCCAGCAGCCAAGATTTGGCCGGGGAGCTGTTTTTT
TRBD2	NA	TRBV7-2	TRBJ2-3	CASSPTSGRVADTQYF	TGTGCCAGCAGCCCGACTAGCGGGAGGGTTGCAGATACGCAGTATTTT
NA	NA	TRBV5-1	TRBJ1-1	CASSREGFSGTEAFF	TGCGCCAGCAGTAGGGAGGGCTTCTCGGGCACTGAAGCTTTCTTT
NA	NA	TRBV7-9	TRBJ2-3	CASSFSAGTDTQYF	TGTGCCAGCAGCTTCTCCGCGGGCACAGATACGCAGTATTTT
NA	NA	TRBV14	TRBJ2-3	CASSTNLGVGYF	TGTGCCAGCAGCACGAACCTGGGGGTCGGGTATTTT
TRBD1	NA	TRBV5-6	TRBJ1-3	CASSADRDSGNTIYF	TGTGCCAGCAGCGCCGACAGGGACTCTGGAAACACCATATATTTT